This T cell receptor beta chain appears in the sequencing data of a study of blood T cell repertoires in COVID-19. Turning to the study itself: Samples taken during acute and convalescent COVID-19 were collected in the United States, Italy and Spain. From T cells, B-cell-depleted T cells, or PBMCs came the material, which was cDNA or gDNA.

Germline assignment: CDR1 LNHDA and CDR2 SQIVND (reference sequence). The CDR3 has 16 residues. V shed 9 bases and J 8 bases; nucleotides not matched to a gene: 19. In the source study's methods: Amplification with reference gene primers provided the estimates of nucleated cell counts. Method: immunoSEQ multiplex PCR; TCRdb's copy keeps in-frame clones and lacks some. V, J and clone size reflect that table, while D and trimming were determined from the DNA. Of approximately 150,000 clones listed, about 80% are singletons. The TCR originated in a man between 65 and 85 years old with acute or convalescent COVID-19. The V call is TRBV19, the J call TRBJ2-1; TRBD1 agrees at 7 bases. The sequenced sample consisted of peripheral blood. The chain's CDR3 is CARKIPKTGQEDEQFF. The CDR3 DNA is TGTGCCAGAAAGATCCCCAAGACAGGACAGGAGGATGAGCAGTTCTTC.